These 16 T cell receptor beta chains originate from one sample sequenced in a study of shared clonotypes between healthy human individuals. Sequencing used immunoSEQ multiplex PCR; TCRdb keeps in-frame clones, though not all of them. The sample carries about 2.4 million clones, more than 90% recorded once. The source material was naive CD4+ T cells sorted from blood. Subset denoted: CD45RA+ positively selected. The receptors here all came from a man between 18 and 29 years old in good health.

This clone was seen a handful of times. The V call is TRBV5-1, the J call TRBJ1-6; D is uncertain. The CDR3 runs to 16 residues. With 0 bases removed from V and 5 bases from J, the gap between germline ends came to 12 bases. Germline-derived CDR1 and CDR2 are SGHRS and YFSETQ. CDR3 protein: CASSLDTPSNNSPLHF. The CDR3 region has the DNA TGCGCCAGCAGCTTGGATACTCCGTCAAATAATTCACCCCTCCACTTT.

The chain employs TRBV10-3 and TRBJ2-2; D remains ambiguous. V was trimmed by 0 bases and J by 7 bases, leaving 3 bases between them. This CDR3 region has 12 residues. CDR1 is ENHRY and CDR2 is SYGVKD in the germline V gene. The CDR3 DNA follows: TGTGCCATCAGTGAGTCCTTCGGGGAGCTGTTTTTT. This codes for CAISESFGELFF.

The chain combines TRBV18 with TRBJ2-2, with 7 bases lining up with TRBD1. Germline V gene sequence: CDR1 KGHSH, CDR2 LQKENI. Trimming at V came to 2 bases and at J to 4 bases, leaving 7 bases not matched to a gene. This CDR3 comprises 16 residues. The CDR3 spells CASSPDEGAITGELFF. DNA of the CDR3: TGTGCCAGCTCACCAGATGAGGGGGCGATCACCGGGGAGCTGTTTTTT.

With respect to this clone: The same CDR3 is also encoded by other DNA sequences in this sample. The rearrangement uses TRBV7-2 and TRBJ2-3; D may be TRBD1 (6 bases). CDR1 and CDR2 from the germline V gene are SGHTA and FQGNSA. The germline V and J ends were trimmed by 2 bases and 0 bases, with 6 bases remaining between them. The CDR3 spans 14 residues. CDR3 bases: TGTGCCAGCAGCTTAACAGGGAGCACAGATACGCAGTATTTT. Translated, it gives CASSLTGSTDTQYF.

The CDR3 sequence: CATLSRGGGDEQYF. In nucleotides, the CDR3 is TGTGCCACACTATCCAGAGGGGGGGGAGACGAGCAGTACTTC. This chain joins TRBV6-1 and TRBJ2-7; D might be TRBD2 (7 bases). Germline values: CDR1 MNHNS, CDR2 SASEGT. V was cut by 10 bases and J by 5 bases, with 21 bases left in between. This CDR3 has 14 residues.

For this clone: Germline and junction disagree at one end, which may indicate a read error. The CDR3 nucleotides are TGTGCTAGCAGCTCCTCGGGACTCCCAGAGGAGCAGTACTTC. Protein sequence: CASSSSGLPEEQYF. The chain is built from TRBV7-7 and TRBJ2-7; possibly TRBD2 for D (6 bases). CDR1 and CDR2 (germline): SSHAT, FNYEAQ (reference sequence). The CDR3 runs to 14 residues.

The chain recombines TRBV28 with TRBJ1-4, with 11 bases matching TRBD1. The length of the CDR3 is 14 residues. The V gene's germline CDR1 is MDHEN and CDR2 SYDVKM. V lost 5 bases and J lost 5; bases outside the gene matches: 1. CDR3 coding DNA: TGTGCCAGCAGTCGGGACAGGGGGAATGAAAAACTGTTTTTT. Translation: CASSRDRGNEKLFF.

Only one count was recorded for this clone. The CDR3 nucleotides read TGTGCCAGCAGCTTAGTGGGATCAACTAATGAAAAACTGTTTTTT. The encoded protein is CASSLVGSTNEKLFF. The chain links TRBV7-2 to TRBJ1-4; D remains ambiguous. The V end was cut by 1 base, the J end by 0 bases, with 6 bases between. CDR3 size: 15 residues. Per the germline V gene, CDR1 is SGHTA and CDR2 is FQGNSA.

The chain carries TRBV10-1 and TRBJ2-7; no reliable D call. The CDR3 is 12 residues long. Germline CDR1 and CDR2: WNHNN and SYGVQD (reference sequence). Trimming stripped 8 bases from V and 4 bases from J, with 12 bases between. The CDR3 DNA reads as TGCGCCAGCCCGGGTCACCTGTACGAGCAGTACTTC. As protein: CASPGHLYEQYF.

The V call is TRBV19, the J call TRBJ1-6; no clear D gene. Deletions cut 4 bases from V and 7 bases from J, with 11 bases between. The germline V gene has CDR1 LNHDA and CDR2 SQIVND (reference sequence). CDR3 length equals 14 residues. For the CDR3, the DNA is TGTGCCAGTAGTAGTTCGTTTGGGAATTCACCCCTCCACTTT. Protein sequence: CASSSSFGNSPLHF.

The chain has TRBV27 and TRBJ1-6, with D possibly matching TRBD1 (6 bases). The V end was cut by 2 bases, the J end by 14 bases, with 13 bases between. CDR3 length: 13 amino acids. Germline CDR1 reads MNHEY; CDR2 reads SMNVEV (reference sequence). The CDR3 protein is CASSLGGSLSLHF. The CDR3 coding sequence is TGTGCCAGCAGTTTAGGGGGCAGTCTTTCCCTCCACTTT.

The rearrangement links TRBV27 to TRBJ1-3, with D perhaps matching TRBD1 (6 bases). Germline V gene sequence: CDR1 MNHEY, CDR2 SMNVEV (reference sequence). Trimming pared 4 bases from V and 9 bases from J, leaving 16 bases between. The CDR3 consists of 14 residues. The DNA for the CDR3 is TGTGCCAGCAGTTCCCGCGGGACATCGGGCACCATATATTTT. Its translation: CASSSRGTSGTIYF.

CDR3 sequence: CASSLESPTGARKTQYF. The DNA of the CDR3 is TGCGCCAGCAGCTTGGAGTCCCCGACAGGGGCGAGGAAGACCCAGTACTTC. This sequence joins TRBV5-1 and TRBJ2-5, with 8 positions matching TRBD1. CDR3 length: 17 amino acids. Germline CDR1 SGHRS, CDR2 YFSETQ. The V and J ends lost 0 bases and 6 bases, in that order; junction bases with no gene match: 13. Supplemented by reference TRBV5-1 and TRBJ2-5, the full variable domain reads KAGVTQTPRYLIKTRGQQVTLSCSPISGHRSVSWYQQTPGQGLQFLFEYFSETQRNKGNFPGRFSGRQFSNSRSEMNVSTLELGDSALYLCASSLESPTGARKTQYFGPGTRLLVL.

The chain recombines TRBV5-1 with TRBJ2-5; D gene uncertain. CDR1 SGHRS and CDR2 YFSETQ come from the germline V gene. There are 13 residues in the CDR3. V gave up 0 bases and J gave up 5 bases, with 8 bases separating them. The CDR3 coding sequence is TGCGCCAGCAGCTTGGCTAACTCGGAGACCCAGTACTTC. Protein sequence: CASSLANSETQYF.

This chain connects TRBV10-2 to TRBJ1-3; 8 bases are shared with TRBD1. This CDR3 is built from 14 residues. Germline V lookup: CDR1 WSHSY, CDR2 SAAADI. J gave up 2 bases and V 6 bases, and 3 bases lay outside the gene matches. CDR3 nucleotide sequence: TGCGCCAGCAGCCCGACAGGGGCTGGAAACACCATATATTTT. Translation gives CASSPTGAGNTIYF.

This clone was seen only a few times. This chain links TRBV6-6 with TRBJ2-7; no clear D gene. The CDR3 sequence is 15 residues long. Per the germline V gene, CDR1 is MNHNY and CDR2 is SVGAGI (reference sequence). V shed 7 bases and J shed 0 bases, with 16 bases lying between them. The CDR3 protein is CASTILPGTSYEQYF. CDR3 nucleotide sequence: TGTGCCAGCACAATCCTTCCGGGCACCTCCTACGAGCAGTACTTC.